This is a list of T cell receptor beta chains from one sample in a study of shared clonotypes between healthy human individuals. Here immunoSEQ multiplex PCR was the method, and the copy in TCRdb shows in-frame clones only, minus some. The repertoire has 2 million to 2.5 million clones, 85% to 95% of them found once; the top ten carry 0.37%. The sample was naive CD4+ T cells from PBMCs. The receptor set was obtained from a man younger than 35 in good health. Some clones in this sample may be carry-over from other donors' samples. Each CDR3 is given with its conserved first and last residue. Each record gives: clone size, D gene, V gene, J gene, CDR3 DNA, CDR3 protein. A D gene is named only where the DNA matches it firmly. Rows may omit the clone size; those that give it use once, few, many or a size class.

abundance: .; d_gene: .; v_gene: TRBV2; j_gene: TRBJ2-2; CDR3nt: TGTGCCAGCAGTCTATCGGAGGGCGGTACCGGGGAGCTGTTTTTT; CDR3aa: CASSLSEGGTGELFF
abundance: .; d_gene: TRBD1; v_gene: TRBV4-1; j_gene: TRBJ2-7; CDR3nt: TGCGCCAGCAGCCAAGATTGGGACAGGGACGACGAGCAGTACTTC; CDR3aa: CASSQDWDRDDEQYF
abundance: .; d_gene: TRBD1; v_gene: TRBV5-1; j_gene: TRBJ1-5; CDR3nt: TGCGCCAGCAGCTCAGGACAGGGGAATCAGCCCCAGCATTTT; CDR3aa: CASSSGQGNQPQHF
abundance: few; d_gene: TRBD1; v_gene: TRBV2; j_gene: TRBJ1-4; CDR3nt: TGTGCCAGCAGTGCCGGGACAGGGAATGAAAAACTGTTTTTT; CDR3aa: CASSAGTGNEKLFF
abundance: .; d_gene: .; v_gene: TRBV4-1; j_gene: TRBJ1-2; CDR3nt: TGCGCCAGCAGCCAAGTGGGGGAGTATGGCTACACCTTC; CDR3aa: CASSQVGEYGYTF
abundance: .; d_gene: .; v_gene: TRBV7-2; j_gene: TRBJ1-1; CDR3nt: TGTGCCAGCAGCCTACAGGGAAGGGCTGAAGCTTTCTTT; CDR3aa: CASSLQGRAEAFF
abundance: .; d_gene: .; v_gene: TRBV28; j_gene: TRBJ1-5; CDR3nt: TGTGCCAGCAGTTTCCCCCGGGACAACAATCAGCCCCAGCATTTT; CDR3aa: CASSFPRDNNQPQHF
abundance: .; d_gene: .; v_gene: TRBV6-5; j_gene: TRBJ2-1; CDR3nt: TGTGCCAGCTCGGAGGGGGACAATGAGCAGTTCTTC; CDR3aa: CASSEGDNEQFF
abundance: .; d_gene: .; v_gene: TRBV6-1; j_gene: TRBJ1-5; CDR3nt: TGTGCCAGCAGTGAGCGGGGGTCCCGGGGAAGCAATCAGCCCCAGCATTTT; CDR3aa: CASSERGSRGSNQPQHF
abundance: .; d_gene: TRBD2; v_gene: TRBV13; j_gene: TRBJ2-1; CDR3nt: TGTGCCAGCGCACGGACTAGCGGGAGGAATGAGCAGTTCTTC; CDR3aa: CASARTSGRNEQFF
abundance: .; d_gene: TRBD1; v_gene: TRBV29-1; j_gene: TRBJ1-1; CDR3nt: TGCAGCGGGGGGACAGGAACAAACACTGAAGCTTTCTTT; CDR3aa: CSGGTGTNTEAFF
abundance: .; d_gene: .; v_gene: TRBV28; j_gene: TRBJ1-2; CDR3nt: TGTGCCAGCAGTACCCACCTGGGGGGCTACACCTTC; CDR3aa: CASSTHLGGYTF
abundance: .; d_gene: TRBD2; v_gene: TRBV28; j_gene: TRBJ2-7; CDR3nt: TGTGCCAGCAGTTTGGCCGGGACAGGGGAAAGACTAGCGGGAGGGCGGAGTTACGAGCAGTACTTC; CDR3aa: CASSLAGTGERLAGGRSYEQYF
abundance: .; d_gene: .; v_gene: TRBV10-2; j_gene: TRBJ1-1; CDR3nt: TGCGCCAGCTCACGAGTAGGGATGAACACTGAAGCTTTCTTT; CDR3aa: CASSRVGMNTEAFF
abundance: .; d_gene: TRBD1; v_gene: TRBV2; j_gene: TRBJ1-2; CDR3nt: TGTGCCAGCAGGCCACAGGGGAAGGGCGGTGGCTACACCTTC; CDR3aa: CASRPQGKGGGYTF
abundance: .; d_gene: TRBD2; v_gene: TRBV30; j_gene: TRBJ2-7; CDR3nt: TGTGCCTGGGCCCGGGAGGGCCTTTACTTC; CDR3aa: CAWAREGLYF
abundance: few; d_gene: .; v_gene: TRBV7-9; j_gene: TRBJ2-1; CDR3nt: TGTGCCAGCAGCTTTCGACTCCACAATGAGCAGTTCTTC; CDR3aa: CASSFRLHNEQFF
abundance: .; d_gene: .; v_gene: TRBV6-6; j_gene: TRBJ1-2; CDR3nt: TGTGCCAGCAGTTCCGAGACAGGCTACACCTTC; CDR3aa: CASSSETGYTF
abundance: .; d_gene: TRBD2; v_gene: TRBV7-9; j_gene: TRBJ2-3; CDR3nt: TGTGCCAGCAGCCCCGGGCTAGCGGGAGGAGATACGCAGTATTTT; CDR3aa: CASSPGLAGGDTQYF
abundance: .; d_gene: TRBD2; v_gene: TRBV10-3; j_gene: TRBJ2-7; CDR3nt: TGTGCCATCATGGAGGCTAGCGGGAGGGCCTACGAGCAGTACTTC; CDR3aa: CAIMEASGRAYEQYF
abundance: .; d_gene: .; v_gene: TRBV5-1; j_gene: TRBJ2-7; CDR3nt: TGCGCCAGCAGCACGTTGGGGGGACCCTCCTACGAGCAGTACTTC; CDR3aa: CASSTLGGPSYEQYF
abundance: .; d_gene: .; v_gene: TRBV5-1; j_gene: TRBJ1-2; CDR3nt: TGCGCCAGCAGCTTGAATCCCAGTCTTGGCTATGGCTACACCTTC; CDR3aa: CASSLNPSLGYGYTF
abundance: .; d_gene: TRBD1; v_gene: TRBV7-9; j_gene: TRBJ2-1; CDR3nt: TGTGCCAGCAGCCCCCAGGACAGGGGGCCGTACAATGAGCAGTTCTTC; CDR3aa: CASSPQDRGPYNEQFF
abundance: .; d_gene: TRBD1; v_gene: TRBV28; j_gene: TRBJ2-1; CDR3nt: TGTGCCAGCAGTTTTCTTCCGGGACAGGGGGCCGGTGAGCAGTTCTTC; CDR3aa: CASSFLPGQGAGEQFF
abundance: .; d_gene: .; v_gene: TRBV6-6; j_gene: TRBJ1-1; CDR3nt: TGTGCCAGCAGTTCATGGAACACTGAAGCTTTCTTT; CDR3aa: CASSSWNTEAFF
abundance: .; d_gene: .; v_gene: TRBV7-8; j_gene: TRBJ2-3; CDR3nt: TGTGCCAGCAGCTCCCGGGACACAAGGGCAGATACGCAGTATTTT; CDR3aa: CASSSRDTRADTQYF
abundance: .; d_gene: .; v_gene: TRBV7-2; j_gene: TRBJ2-3; CDR3nt: TGTGCCAGCAGCCCGTCTCGCGGAAGGGCTGGAGATACGCAGTATTTT; CDR3aa: CASSPSRGRAGDTQYF
abundance: .; d_gene: TRBD1; v_gene: TRBV7-2; j_gene: TRBJ2-3; CDR3nt: TGTGCCAGCAGCTCCCGACAGGGAAGAGATACGCAGTATTTT; CDR3aa: CASSSRQGRDTQYF
abundance: .; d_gene: TRBD1; v_gene: TRBV7-3; j_gene: TRBJ1-2; CDR3nt: TGTGCCAGCAGCTTGGGCGCTTCCGGGACAGGGGGCAGGAATGGCTACACCTTC; CDR3aa: CASSLGASGTGGRNGYTF
abundance: .; d_gene: .; v_gene: TRBV28; j_gene: TRBJ1-1; CDR3nt: TGTGCCAGCAGTCTCTCGGGGGTAGAAGCTTTCTTT; CDR3aa: CASSLSGVEAFF
abundance: .; d_gene: .; v_gene: TRBV28; j_gene: TRBJ2-6; CDR3nt: TGTGCCAGCGAGGTGTCCTCTGGGGCCAACGTCCTGACTTTC; CDR3aa: CASEVSSGANVLTF
abundance: .; d_gene: .; v_gene: TRBV27; j_gene: TRBJ2-2; CDR3nt: TGTGCCAGCAGAATGAGGGGGACCGGGGAGCTGTTTTTT; CDR3aa: CASRMRGTGELFF
abundance: .; d_gene: TRBD1; v_gene: TRBV5-1; j_gene: TRBJ1-2; CDR3nt: TGCGCCAGCAGCTTGGCCGGAGGGGGCGGCTATGGCTACACCTTC; CDR3aa: CASSLAGGGGYGYTF
abundance: .; d_gene: TRBD1; v_gene: TRBV5-8; j_gene: TRBJ1-5; CDR3nt: TGTGCCAGCAGAGAAAACGACAGGGAACCACAAGCCCAGCATTTT; CDR3aa: CASRENDREPQAQHF
abundance: .; d_gene: TRBD2; v_gene: TRBV4-2; j_gene: TRBJ2-1; CDR3nt: TGTGCCAGCAGCCAAGGGTTGGCGGGAGCCCACAATGAGCAGTTCTTC; CDR3aa: CASSQGLAGAHNEQFF
abundance: .; d_gene: .; v_gene: TRBV30; j_gene: TRBJ2-1; CDR3nt: TGTGCCTGGAGGCGACCGGGACGATTCTACAATGAGCAGTTCTTC; CDR3aa: CAWRRPGRFYNEQFF
abundance: .; d_gene: TRBD1; v_gene: TRBV18; j_gene: TRBJ1-5; CDR3nt: TGTGCCAGCTCACCCTCGGGGACAGCAGGCAATCAGCCCCAGCATTTT; CDR3aa: CASSPSGTAGNQPQHF
abundance: .; d_gene: .; v_gene: TRBV7-2; j_gene: TRBJ2-7; CDR3nt: TGTGCCAGCAGCCCCAACTCGGGGGCCCAGGAGCAGTACTTC; CDR3aa: CASSPNSGAQEQYF
abundance: .; d_gene: .; v_gene: TRBV28; j_gene: TRBJ1-4; CDR3nt: TGTGCCAGCAGTCCCCCGATTAATGAAAAACTGTTTTTT; CDR3aa: CASSPPINEKLFF
abundance: .; d_gene: TRBD2; v_gene: TRBV5-1; j_gene: TRBJ2-3; CDR3nt: TGCGCCAGCAGCACGGGACTAGCGGGGAGCACAGATACGCAGTATTTT; CDR3aa: CASSTGLAGSTDTQYF
abundance: .; d_gene: TRBD2; v_gene: TRBV7-8; j_gene: TRBJ2-7; CDR3nt: TGTGCCAGCAGCTTAGCAGGCAGGGGGCTAGCTAGCGGGGGCTACGAGCAGTACTTC; CDR3aa: CASSLAGRGLASGGYEQYF
abundance: .; d_gene: .; v_gene: TRBV7-2; j_gene: TRBJ2-3; CDR3nt: TGTGCCAGCAGCGTACAGGAAGATACGCAGTATTTT; CDR3aa: CASSVQEDTQYF
abundance: .; d_gene: TRBD1; v_gene: TRBV25-1; j_gene: TRBJ2-1; CDR3nt: TGTGCCAGCACCCCAGGAGGGACAGGGACGAGGAATCAGCAGTTCTTC; CDR3aa: CASTPGGTGTRNQQFF
abundance: .; d_gene: .; v_gene: TRBV6-1; j_gene: TRBJ1-2; CDR3nt: TGTGCCAGCAGTGAAGTTCCAGCGACTATCTATGGCTACACCTTC; CDR3aa: CASSEVPATIYGYTF
abundance: .; d_gene: .; v_gene: TRBV5-1; j_gene: TRBJ2-1; CDR3nt: TGCGCCAGCAGCTTGATTCCAGCGGGACACGAAAATGAGCAGTTCTTC; CDR3aa: CASSLIPAGHENEQFF
abundance: once; d_gene: .; v_gene: TRBV5-4; j_gene: TRBJ2-5; CDR3nt: TGTGCCAGCAGCTCTGGACGTACCCGATCGCACCAAGAGACCCAGTACTTC; CDR3aa: CASSSGRTRSHQETQYF
abundance: .; d_gene: .; v_gene: TRBV18; j_gene: TRBJ2-1; CDR3nt: TGTGCCAGCTCACTCCTAGGGATGCAGGACAATGAGCAGTTCTTC; CDR3aa: CASSLLGMQDNEQFF
abundance: once; d_gene: TRBD1; v_gene: TRBV14; j_gene: TRBJ2-5; CDR3nt: TGTGCCAGCAGCAATACTCGACAGGGATTAGAGACCCAGTACTTC; CDR3aa: CASSNTRQGLETQYF
abundance: .; d_gene: .; v_gene: TRBV4-1; j_gene: TRBJ2-3; CDR3nt: TGCGCCAGCAGCCAACGCGGAGGAGATACGCAGTATTTT; CDR3aa: CASSQRGGDTQYF
abundance: .; d_gene: .; v_gene: TRBV5-1; j_gene: TRBJ1-1; CDR3nt: TGCGCCAGCAGCTTGGCCTTGGCAGGGTGGGTAGAAACTGAAGCTTTCTTT; CDR3aa: CASSLALAGWVETEAFF